This TCR beta chain was sequenced for a study of shared clonotypes between healthy human individuals. The donor population consisted of healthy HIV-negative adults with no recent acute infections or vaccinations. Profiled with immunoSEQ multiplex PCR; TCRdb holds only in-frame clones, not every one. In the table there are over a million clones, over 95% of which are singletons. This CDR3 has 13 residues. CDR1 ENHRY and CDR2 SYGVKD come from the germline V gene. Between the trimmed V and J ends, which lost 8 bases and 5 bases, there was a span of 14 bases. Specimen: naive CD4+ T cells sorted from blood. Stated subset: CD45RA+ positively selected. The V call is TRBV10-3, the J call TRBJ2-3, with D perhaps matching TRBD2 (6 bases). The clonotype comes from a man aged 30 to 39 in good health. CDR3: CAIAGNTGDTQYF. The CDR3 nucleotides are TGTGCCATCGCGGGGAACACCGGAGATACGCAGTATTTT.